These T cell receptor beta chains were read from a single sample in a study of identifying expanded T cells in peripheral blood. Only in-frame clones appear in the TCRdb table, and some are missing; sequencing was by immunoSEQ multiplex PCR. Found here are 60,000 or so clones, over 80% of them singletons; the top ten hold about 18%. The sample consisted of blood. These receptors were collected from a person between 18 and 75 years old in good health. The CDR3 runs from the conserved cysteine through the conserved F or W. The order of the fields is J gene, V gene, D gene, clone size, CDR3 protein, CDR3 DNA. A D gene is named only where the DNA matches it firmly. A clone size is listed for some rows: how often the clone was seen (once, few, many), or a class if it is expanded.

TRBJ2-1	TRBV7-2	TRBD2	-	CASSLRTSYNEQFF	TGTGCCAGCAGCTTAAGGACTAGCTACAATGAGCAGTTCTTC
TRBJ2-5	TRBV7-8	-	few	CASSLLKGAGETQYF	TGTGCCAGCAGCTTACTAAAAGGAGCAGGGGAGACCCAGTACTTC
TRBJ2-5	TRBV29-1	TRBD2	-	CSFLAGGETQYF	TGCAGCTTTCTAGCGGGAGGAGAGACCCAGTACTTC
TRBJ1-3	TRBV7-3	-	few	CASSPNGLGDTIYF	TGTGCCAGCAGCCCGAATGGATTGGGGGACACCATATATTTT
TRBJ1-4	TRBV5-1	-	-	CASSFRTGNEKLFF	TGCGCCAGCAGCTTTAGAACAGGGAATGAAAAACTGTTTTTT
TRBJ1-2	TRBV10-1	-	-	CASSEPPPHYGYTF	TGCGCCAGCAGTGAGCCCCCGCCCCACTATGGCTACACCTTC
TRBJ2-1	TRBV7-8	-	-	CASSLRVRDSSYNEQFF	TGTGCCAGCAGCTTAAGGGTGCGGGACAGCTCCTACAATGAGCAGTTCTTC
TRBJ2-3	TRBV6-1	-	-	CASSRREGPDTQYF	TGTGCCAGCAGTCGGAGAGAAGGGCCAGATACGCAGTATTTT
TRBJ2-6	TRBV5-4	-	-	CASSLGGAGANVLTF	TGTGCCAGCAGCTTGGGGGGGGCTGGGGCCAACGTCCTGACTTTC
TRBJ2-5	TRBV9	-	-	CASSVSGNQETQYF	TGTGCCAGCAGCGTCAGCGGAAACCAAGAGACCCAGTACTTC
TRBJ1-1	TRBV18	TRBD1	-	CASSPHRGVNTEAFF	TGTGCCAGCTCCCCACACAGGGGAGTGAACACTGAAGCTTTCTTT
TRBJ2-1	TRBV4-3	-	-	CASSQGGQGTREQFF	TGCGCCAGCAGCCAAGGGGGGCAGGGGACAAGGGAGCAGTTCTTC
TRBJ2-5	TRBV9	-	few	CASSGRSSGAGETQYF	TGTGCCAGCAGCGGGAGATCCTCCGGGGCGGGAGAGACCCAGTACTTC
TRBJ2-7	TRBV18	-	-	CASSYMSYYEQYF	TGTGCCAGCTCATACATGAGCTACTACGAGCAGTACTTC
TRBJ1-1	TRBV18	-	-	CASSPQRGWTEAFF	TGTGCCAGCTCACCACAGCGGGGGTGGACTGAAGCTTTCTTT
TRBJ1-1	TRBV2	TRBD1	-	CASSEGGGRTEAFF	TGTGCCAGCAGTGAAGGAGGGGGCCGCACTGAAGCTTTCTTT
TRBJ1-5	TRBV5-1	-	-	CASSLDGGSNQPQHF	TGCGCCAGCAGCTTGGACGGGGGAAGCAATCAGCCCCAGCATTTT
TRBJ1-1	TRBV6-1	-	few	CASSDRGTNTEAFF	TGTGCCAGCAGTGATCGGGGCACGAACACTGAAGCTTTCTTT
TRBJ2-1	TRBV7-2	TRBD1	-	CASSLDRGHEQFF	TGTGCCAGCAGCCTCGACAGGGGACATGAGCAGTTCTTC
TRBJ2-5	TRBV7-7	-	few	CASSLGVGRGTQYF	TGTGCCAGCAGCTTGGGAGTGGGAAGAGGGACCCAGTACTTC
TRBJ2-5	TRBV25-1	TRBD1	-	CASRGAGTGSETQYF	TGTGCCAGCAGAGGTGCCGGGACAGGGTCAGAGACCCAGTACTTC
TRBJ2-2	TRBV6-7	TRBD1	-	CASNLQGQNTGELFF	TGTGCCAGCAATCTACAGGGGCAGAACACCGGGGAGCTGTTTTTT
TRBJ2-2	TRBV11-2	TRBD2	few	CASSLGTSGSNTGELFF	TGTGCCAGCAGCCTGGGGACTAGCGGCTCGAACACCGGGGAGCTGTTTTTT
TRBJ2-5	TRBV21-1	-	-	CASSSFSGTQETQYF	TGTGCCAGCAGCTCATTTAGCGGGACCCAAGAGACCCAGTACTTC
TRBJ2-6	TRBV7-2	-	-	CASSSQGYGANALTF	TGTGCCAGCAGCTCACAGGGTTATGGGGCCAACGCCCTGACTTTC
TRBJ1-5	TRBV7-9	-	-	CASSDINQPQHF	TGTGCCAGCAGCGATATCAATCAGCCCCAGCATTTT
TRBJ2-1	TRBV7-8	TRBD1	-	CASTPGTGVGNEQFF	TGTGCCAGCACCCCAGGGACAGGGGTCGGGAATGAGCAGTTCTTC
TRBJ2-7	TRBV30	TRBD2	-	CAGRDKNSYEQYF	TGTGCCGGGAGGGATAAAAACTCCTACGAGCAGTACTTC
TRBJ1-2	TRBV5-3	-	-	CARIGISGYTF	TGTGCCAGAATAGGAATTAGTGGCTACACCTTC
TRBJ1-5	TRBV7-2	TRBD1	-	CASSPTGGNQPQHF	TGTGCCAGCAGTCCGACAGGGGGCAATCAGCCCCAGCATTTT
TRBJ2-6	TRBV4-2	-	few	CASSQDPSGSGANVLTF	TGTGCCAGCAGCCAAGATCCCAGCGGCTCTGGGGCCAACGTCCTGACTTTC
TRBJ1-5	TRBV6-1	-	-	CASSGGGQSQPQHF	TGTGCCAGCAGTGGGGGGGGGCAAAGTCAGCCCCAGCATTTT
TRBJ2-3	TRBV19	-	-	CASKVPSADGTQYF	TGTGCCAGTAAAGTTCCTAGCGCTGACGGGACGCAGTATTTT
TRBJ1-6	TRBV18	TRBD1	-	CASSSKGQGNSPLHF	TGTGCCAGCTCATCCAAAGGACAGGGTAATTCACCCCTCCACTTT
TRBJ2-1	TRBV6-5	-	-	CASSYSGVEQFF	TGTGCCAGCAGTTACTCGGGGGTTGAGCAGTTCTTC
TRBJ1-2	TRBV14	-	-	CASSQNYGYTF	TGTGCCAGCAGCCAGAACTATGGCTACACCTTC
TRBJ2-5	TRBV5-1	-	-	CASSLVQETQYF	TGCGCCAGCAGCTTGGTACAAGAGACCCAGTACTTC
TRBJ2-1	TRBV2	-	-	CATHPGAGEQFF	TGTGCCACCCATCCGGGAGCGGGTGAGCAGTTCTTC
TRBJ1-6	TRBV10-1	-	few	CASSLDGHSPLHF	TGCGCCAGCAGTCTGGACGGTCATTCACCCCTCCACTTT
TRBJ2-7	TRBV6-1	TRBD2	-	CASSDGPGLRTREAYEQYF	TGTGCCAGCAGTGATGGCCCGGGACTACGCACAAGGGAGGCCTACGAGCAGTACTTC
TRBJ2-7	TRBV7-8	-	-	CASSRVQYEQYF	TGTGCCAGCAGCAGGGTACAATACGAGCAGTACTTC
TRBJ1-3	TRBV27	-	-	CASSLRGGYSGNTIYF	TGTGCCAGCAGTTTAAGGGGCGGCTACTCTGGAAACACCATATATTTT
TRBJ1-2	TRBV6-6	-	-	CASSTRARGYTF	TGTGCCAGCAGCACGAGGGCCCGTGGCTACACCTTC
TRBJ1-1	TRBV11-2	-	-	CASSLHLNTEAFF	TGTGCCAGCAGCTTACACCTGAACACTGAAGCTTTCTTT
TRBJ2-1	TRBV9	TRBD2	-	CASSVAGGRGRYNEQFF	TGTGCCAGCAGCGTAGCGGGGGGTCGCGGGAGATACAATGAGCAGTTCTTC
TRBJ2-3	TRBV20-1	-	-	CSASNGDTQYF	TGCAGTGCTAGTAATGGAGATACGCAGTATTTT
TRBJ2-5	TRBV4-2	-	-	CASSQQSRGGEETQYF	TGTGCCAGCAGCCAACAATCTAGAGGGGGAGAAGAGACCCAGTACTTC
TRBJ2-6	TRBV5-4	TRBD1	-	CASSPGQGAASGANVLTF	TGTGCCAGCAGCCCCGGACAGGGGGCGGCCTCTGGGGCCAACGTCCTGACTTTC
TRBJ2-5	TRBV14	-	-	CASSQGGNTGTQYF	TGTGCCAGCAGCCAAGGGGGTAATACGGGGACCCAGTACTTC
TRBJ2-2	TRBV7-3	-	once	CASSLTRQARGGELFF	TGTGCCAGCAGCTTAACGAGGCAGGCGAGAGGCGGGGAGCTGTTTTTT
TRBJ1-1	TRBV27	TRBD1	-	CASSFYRGTNTEAFF	TGTGCCAGCAGTTTTTACAGGGGTACGAACACTGAAGCTTTCTTT
TRBJ1-1	TRBV6-5	-	-	CASKKGGLLNTEAFF	TGTGCCAGCAAGAAAGGGGGGCTCTTGAACACTGAAGCTTTCTTT
TRBJ1-1	TRBV4-3	-	-	CASSQDLRVTEAFF	TGCGCCAGCAGCCAAGATTTAAGGGTCACTGAAGCTTTCTTT
TRBJ1-2	TRBV6-4	-	-	CASSEGWNYGYTF	TGTGCCAGCAGTGAAGGGTGGAACTATGGCTACACCTTC